This T cell receptor beta chain was identified during a study of blood T cells in healthy people across ages. Study-wide findings and caveats: Unsorted PBMC material precluded a definitive naive versus antigen-experienced comparison. Unknown CMV status may confound age-related changes in expanded clones.

Primers used in a second PCR of roughly 6 to 12 cycles were a sample-barcoded 5' primer and a J-beta primer mix. Researchers report that each sample yielded at least 2.5 million CDR3-containing paired-end reads. TCRdb re-derived calls from the 5' RACE reads in MiXCR, one entry per CDR3 protein. Of 1.5 million to 2 million distinct CDR3 sequences listed, roughly 27% were seen once; the top ten hold approximately 7.7%. Germline CDR1 is SGHTA and CDR2 is FQGNSA. The CDR3 extends over 16 amino acids. This clonotype was picked up one time. The antigen remains undetermined. At one of its ends the junction is not consistent with the germline gene, which may arise from a read error.

The gene calls are TRBV7-2 and TRBJ2-1; 8 positions agree with TRBD2. The receptor was derived from a woman in her twenties or thirties in good health. What was sequenced was blood. CDR3 nucleotide sequence: TGTGCCAGCAGTCGGGAGGGTAGTAGCTCCTACAATGAGCGGTTCTTC. Protein sequence: CASSREGSSSYNERFF.